This T cell receptor (beta chain) stems from a study of control samples from healthy donors and cancer patients. Trimming stripped 0 bases from V and 5 bases from J, with 17 bases between. The germline V gene encodes CDR1 SGDLS and CDR2 YYNGEE. This CDR3 is 16 amino acids long. Sequenced by immunoSEQ multiplex PCR; TCRdb stores in-frame clones only, minus some. The sample yields about 65,000 clones, about nine tenths seen once. The sequenced sample consisted of PBMCs. The TCR comes from a woman aged 50 to 60 with colorectal cancer. The chain employs TRBV9 and TRBJ1-2; D possibly corresponds to TRBD1 (5 bases). As DNA, the CDR3 is TGTGCCAGCAGCGTAGGGACACCGGCTCCGCGGTATGGCTACACCTTC. Translated, it gives CASSVGTPAPRYGYTF. The whole variable domain, filled in from reference TRBV9 and TRBJ1-2, reads DSGVTQTPKHLITATGQRVTLRCSPRSGDLSVYWYQQSLDQGLQFLIQYYNGEERAKGNILERFSAQQFPDLHSELNLSSLELGDSALYFCASSVGTPAPRYGYTFGSGTRLTVV.